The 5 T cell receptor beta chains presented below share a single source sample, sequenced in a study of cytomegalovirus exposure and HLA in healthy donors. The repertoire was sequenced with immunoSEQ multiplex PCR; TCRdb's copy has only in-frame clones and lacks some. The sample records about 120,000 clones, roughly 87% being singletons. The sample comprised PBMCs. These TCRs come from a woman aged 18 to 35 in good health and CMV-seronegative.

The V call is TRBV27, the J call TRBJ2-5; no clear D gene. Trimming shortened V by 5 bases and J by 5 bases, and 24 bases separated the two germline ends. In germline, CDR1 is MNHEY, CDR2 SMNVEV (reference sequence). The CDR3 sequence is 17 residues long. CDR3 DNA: TGTGCCAGCAGTGCCAGCTGGTATTACAGTCCTACGGAGACCCAGTACTTC. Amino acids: CASSASWYYSPTETQYF.

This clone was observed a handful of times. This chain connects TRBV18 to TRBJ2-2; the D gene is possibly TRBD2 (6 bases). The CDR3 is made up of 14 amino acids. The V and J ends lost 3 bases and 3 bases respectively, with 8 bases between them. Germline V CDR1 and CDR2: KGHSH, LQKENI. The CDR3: CASSPQRDTGELFF. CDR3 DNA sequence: TGTGCCAGCTCACCCCAGCGGGACACCGGGGAGCTGTTTTTT.

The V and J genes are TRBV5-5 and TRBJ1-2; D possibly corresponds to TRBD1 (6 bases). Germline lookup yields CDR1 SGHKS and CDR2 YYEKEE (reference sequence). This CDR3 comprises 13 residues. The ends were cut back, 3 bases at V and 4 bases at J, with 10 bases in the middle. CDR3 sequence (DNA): TGTGCCAGCAGCTCCGGACAGTTCTATGGCTACACCTTC. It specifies CASSSGQFYGYTF.

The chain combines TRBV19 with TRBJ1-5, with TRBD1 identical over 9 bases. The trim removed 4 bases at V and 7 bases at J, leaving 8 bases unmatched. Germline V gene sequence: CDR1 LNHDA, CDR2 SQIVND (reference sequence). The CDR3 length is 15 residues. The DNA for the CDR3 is TGTGCCAGTAGTAGTAATCGGGACAGGGACCAGCCCCAGCATTTT. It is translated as CASSSNRDRDQPQHF.

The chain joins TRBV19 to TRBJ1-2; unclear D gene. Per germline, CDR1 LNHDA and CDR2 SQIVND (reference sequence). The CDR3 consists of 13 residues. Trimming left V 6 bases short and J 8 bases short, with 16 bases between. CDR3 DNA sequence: TGTGCCAGTAGGAGGGAAAGAGCTGAAGGCTACACCTTC. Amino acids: CASRRERAEGYTF.